This T cell receptor (beta chain) appears in the sequencing data of a study of response to subunit inactivated influenza vaccine. Overall study results and limits: Authors suggested each seasonal flu vaccination may recruit only limited numbers of new T cells.

Germline CDR1 and CDR2: KGHSH and LQKENI. The CDR3 has 15 amino acids. V lost 7 bases, J lost 0 bases, and 15 bases lay in between. A single record per CDR3 protein comes from TCRdb applying MiXCR to the RT-PCR reads. The table shows 450,000 to 600,000 distinct CDR3 sequences, with 6% to 9% occurring only once. This clonotype has a handful of counts. Its cognate antigen is unknown. The V call is TRBV18, the J call TRBJ1-1, with unresolved D. Sample: PBMCs from blood, taken roughly 24 months after vaccination. This receptor was identified in a man between 45 and 75 years old who received an inactivated influenza vaccine. CDR3 in amino acids: CASYPALRMNTEAFF. The CDR3 DNA reads TGTGCCAGCTATCCCGCTCTCCGAATGAACACTGAAGCTTTCTTT. Complete variable domain (other parts from reference TRBV18 and TRBJ1-1): NAGVMQNPRHLVRRRGQEARLRCSPMKGHSHVYWYRQLPEEGLKFMVYLQKENIIDESGMPKERFSAEFPKEGPSILRIQQVVRGDSAAYFCASYPALRMNTEAFFGQGTRLTVV.